This T cell receptor (beta chain) comes out of a study of PD-1 blockade in classical Hodgkin lymphoma. Study-level background: Patients had nivolumab dosed at 3 mg/kg, delivered intravenously every 2 weeks.

The table came from immunoSEQ multiplex PCR; TCRdb's copy has only in-frame clones and leaves some out. In the table there are nearly 60,000 clones, under 95% of which are singletons. With regard to this clone: The target antigen is unknown.

Every patient had relapsed following autologous stem cell transplantation, and cohorts differed in brentuximab vedotin exposure. The study recorded best responses of complete response, partial response or progressive disease. Findings and caveats of the study: Complete responders possessed baseline diversity comparable to newly diagnosed patients.

The sample was peripheral blood mononuclear cells (PBMCs), taken before the second cycle of nivolumab. This receptor was identified in a human donor with classical Hodgkin lymphoma.

The CDR3 is CASSLQLAGGFTDTQYF. CDR3 bases: TGTGCCAGCAGCTTACAACTAGCGGGAGGTTTTACAGATACGCAGTATTTT. The chain couples TRBV11-2 to TRBJ2-3, with 12 bases lining up with TRBD2. CDR3 length: 17 residues. Losses at the gene ends were 2 bases for V and 3 bases for J; bases not matched to a gene: 6. Germline assignment: CDR1 SGHAT and CDR2 FQNNGV.